These 30 T cell receptor beta chains came from one sample sequenced in a study of T cells in localized non-small cell lung cancer. The assay was immunoSEQ multiplex PCR, and TCRdb's table has in-frame clones only and misses some. Of around 1,200 clones in the sample, approximately 15% are singletons; the top ten hold about 27%. Sequenced material: normal lung tissue next to the tumor, taken before any cancer treatment. Receptor source: a male donor aged 60 or over with stage I lung adenocarcinoma.

V and J are TRBV9 and TRBJ2-3; 11 positions agree with TRBD2. The CDR3 is 16 residues long. Per the germline V gene, CDR1 is SGDLS and CDR2 is YYNGEE. The V and J ends lost 0 bases and 5 bases, in that order; junction bases with no gene match: 5. The CDR3 is CASSVVLAGGGDTQYF. DNA of the CDR3: TGTGCCAGCAGCGTAGTCCTAGCGGGAGGAGGAGATACGCAGTATTTT.

This sequence joins TRBV29-1 and TRBJ1-2; 8 bases fit TRBD1. The CDR3 extends over 12 amino acids. Trimming removed 8 bases from V and 4 bases from J; junction bases left unmatched: 6. The germline V gene encodes CDR1 SQVTM and CDR2 ANQGSEA. The CDR3 spells CSSSTGVYGYTF. CDR3 DNA sequence: TGCAGCTCTTCGACAGGGGTCTATGGCTACACCTTC.

V and J are TRBV6-7 and TRBJ2-7; D possibly uses TRBD1 or TRBD2 (5 bases each). TRBV6-7 is sorted into the ORF group, with uncertain function. This CDR3 comprises 11 residues. Trimming took off 10 bases at V and 6 bases at J, with 13 bases between the two ends. CDR3 amino acids: CATQWGTEQYF. CDR3 sequence (DNA): TGTGCCACCCAGTGGGGGACCGAGCAGTACTTC.

The rearrangement links TRBV29-1 to TRBJ2-2, with 9 bases fitting TRBD2. Losses at the gene ends were 6 bases for V and 2 bases for J; bases not matched to a gene: 4. The CDR3 runs 14 residues. Germline V gene data show CDR1 as SQVTM and CDR2 as ANQGSEA. CDR3 loop: CSVLGLANTGELFF. DNA of the CDR3: TGCAGCGTGTTGGGACTAGCTAACACCGGGGAGCTGTTTTTT.

The rearrangement uses TRBV18 and TRBJ1-1; no definite D call. There are 13 residues in the CDR3. With 2 bases removed from V and 11 bases from J, the gap between germline ends came to 15 bases. Looked up from germline, CDR1 is KGHSH and CDR2 is LQKENI. CDR3 sequence: CASSPGRRELAFF. CDR3 nucleotides: TGTGCCAGCTCACCAGGCAGGCGTGAGTTGGCTTTCTTT.

The chain combines TRBV10-3 with TRBJ1-1; D gene ambiguous. V gave up 1 base and J gave up 5 bases, with 8 bases separating them. Germline lookup yields CDR1 ENHRY and CDR2 SYGVKD. The CDR3 covers 13 residues. DNA of the CDR3: TGTGCCATCAGTGAGTTGACCGGGACTGAAGCTTTCTTT. Translating gives CAISELTGTEAFF.

In its sample, this clone is large. The chain carries TRBV28 and TRBJ2-7; 10 bases agree with TRBD2. Losses at the gene ends were 4 bases for V and 6 bases for J; bases not matched to a gene: 9. Germline V lookup: CDR1 MDHEN, CDR2 SYDVKM. The CDR3 consists of 15 residues. CDR3 DNA sequence: TGTGCCAGCAGTTCCTCCAGCGGGAGGGTCTTCGAGCAGTACTTC. Amino acids: CASSSSSGRVFEQYF.

This clone was seen a handful of times. The chain employs TRBV11-3 and TRBJ1-4; 7 positions match TRBD1. Trimming removed 6 bases from V and 8 bases from J; junction bases left unmatched: 9. The CDR3 consists of 14 residues. Germline V gene sequence: CDR1 SGHNT, CDR2 YENEEA. Here the CDR3 reads CASRAEGTAEKLFF. CDR3 nucleotide sequence: TGTGCCAGCAGGGCCGAGGGGACAGCCGAAAAACTGTTTTTT.

This clone was counted between two and nine times. This chain links TRBV6-8 with TRBJ2-7; TRBD1 matches 7 bases. Germline CDR1 reads MNHGY; CDR2 reads SAAAGT. J was trimmed by 1 base and V by 6 bases; bases with no gene match: 12. CDR3 length: 16 amino acids. As DNA, the CDR3 is TGTGCCAGCAGCCTGGGCGACAGGGTTATGTCCTACGAGCAGTACTTC. This sequence encodes CASSLGDRVMSYEQYF.

A remark on this clone: One junction end does not reproduce the germline sequence, and a read error may be involved. The J gene is TRBJ1-4, the V gene TRBV5-1; maybe TRBD1 (5 bases). Germline CDR1 SGHRS, CDR2 YFSETQ. CDR3 length: 18 amino acids. This chain's CDR3 is CASSLDPYTGGPNEKLFF. DNA for the CDR3: TGCGCCAGCAGCTTAGATCCATATACAGGAGGACCTAACGAAAAACTGTTTTTT. Supplemented by reference TRBV5-1 and TRBJ1-4, the full variable domain reads KAGVTQTPRYLIKTRGQQVTLSCSPISGHRSVSWYQQTPGQGLQFLFEYFSETQRNKGNFPGRFSGRQFSNSRSEMNVSTLELGDSALYLCASSLDPYTGGPNEKLFFGSGTQLSVL.

There are a few counts of this clone. V is TRBV11-3 and J is TRBJ2-7; D perhaps matches TRBD2 (6 bases). Trimming took off 3 bases at V and 5 bases at J, with 14 bases between the two ends. There are 14 residues in the CDR3. The germline V gene encodes CDR1 SGHNT and CDR2 YENEEA. The CDR3, as DNA: TGTGCCAGCAGCTTGAAACCCGGGAGTGACGAGCAGTACTTC. Encoded protein: CASSLKPGSDEQYF.

By share of the sample, this clone is medium-sized (0.01 to 0.1%). CDR3 amino acids: CASSYSNAASISSPLHF. In nucleotides, the CDR3 is TGTGCCAGCAGTTACTCGAATGCCGCATCTATTTCTTCACCCCTCCACTTT. The chain recombines TRBV6-8 with TRBJ1-6; no clear D. The CDR3 runs 17 residues. Trimming pared 0 bases from V and 9 bases from J, leaving 18 bases between. Germline lookup yields CDR1 MNHGY and CDR2 SAAAGT.

This clone is medium-sized (0.01 to 0.1%) in the sample. The gene calls are TRBV11-3 and TRBJ1-1; D perhaps matches TRBD1 (6 bases). This CDR3 region has 15 residues. The germline V gene has CDR1 SGHNT and CDR2 YENEEA. V was pared by 5 bases and J by 0 bases, with 13 bases between. The CDR3 coding sequence is TGTGCCAGCAGCCTCGAGGGGGGCATGAACACTGAAGCTTTCTTT. Its translation is CASSLEGGMNTEAFF. The full variable domain, its missing parts supplied by reference TRBV11-3 and TRBJ1-1, is EAGVVQSPRYKIIEKKQPVAFWCNPISGHNTLYWYLQNLGQGPELLIRYENEEAVDDSQLPKDRFSAERLKGVDSTLKIQPAELGDSAVYLCASSLEGGMNTEAFFGQGTRLTVV.

This chain links TRBV19 with TRBJ1-6; the match to TRBD1 covers 8 bases. This CDR3 has 15 residues. V lost 5 bases and J lost 8; bases outside the gene matches: 8. CDR1 is LNHDA, CDR2 SQIVND, per germline (reference sequence). This CDR3 is CASSLVPQGDSPLHF. CDR3 DNA sequence: TGTGCCAGTAGTTTGGTACCACAGGGGGATTCACCCCTCCACTTT. Drawing the rest from reference TRBV19 and TRBJ1-6, the complete variable domain is DGGITQSPKYLFRKEGQNVTLSCEQNLNHDAMYWYRQDPGQGLRLIYYSQIVNDFQKGDIAEGYSVSREKKESFPLTVTSAQKNPTAFYLCASSLVPQGDSPLHFGNGTRLTVT.

The chain combines TRBV2 with TRBJ1-3, with D perhaps matching TRBD1 (5 bases). The CDR3 contains 13 residues. The V end was cut by 4 bases, the J end by 2 bases, with 6 bases between. From germline, CDR1 is SNHLY and CDR2 FYNNEI. Here the CDR3 DNA reads TGTGCCAGCAGTGCAGGGCCTGGAAACACCATATATTTT. It codes for CASSAGPGNTIYF.

Worth noting for this clone: Relative to the germline gene, one junction end is altered; a read error may explain this. The chain links TRBV11-3 to TRBJ1-6; D ambiguous. The CDR3 covers 17 residues. Germline CDR1 is SGHNT and CDR2 is YENEEA. As DNA, the CDR3 is TGTGCTAGCAGCTTAGATCTCAGGCCTCGAGAGGCTTCACCCCTCCACTTT. Translated: CASSLDLRPREASPLHF.

The table lists this clone with a few counts. The chain recombines TRBV6-8 with TRBJ1-2; no clear D gene. V lost 5 bases to trimming and J lost 5 bases, with 15 bases between them. The germline V gene encodes CDR1 MNHGY and CDR2 SAAAGT. The CDR3 covers 14 residues. The CDR3 sequence is CASSPYGFPYGYTF. In DNA form, the CDR3 reads TGTGCCAGCAGTCCCTATGGATTCCCGTATGGCTACACCTTC.

This clone turned up a few times. The rearrangement links TRBV18 to TRBJ1-2; D might be TRBD1 (6 bases). CDR3 length: 14 residues. Trimming took off 0 bases at V and 4 bases at J, with 9 bases between the two ends. Germline CDR1 reads KGHSH; CDR2 reads LQKENI. This chain's CDR3 is CASSPPQGTYGYTF. CDR3 nucleotides: TGTGCCAGCTCACCACCCCAGGGGACCTATGGCTACACCTTC. Supplemented by reference TRBV18 and TRBJ1-2, the full variable domain reads NAGVMQNPRHLVRRRGQEARLRCSPMKGHSHVYWYRQLPEEGLKFMVYLQKENIIDESGMPKERFSAEFPKEGPSILRIQQVVRGDSAAYFCASSPPQGTYGYTFGSGTRLTVV.

The rearrangement joins TRBV19 to TRBJ2-7, with D possibly being TRBD1 (5 bases). CDR3 size: 11 residues. CDR1 LNHDA and CDR2 SQIVND come from the germline V gene (reference sequence). The V end was cut by 8 bases, the J end by 3 bases, with 8 bases between. The CDR3 DNA is TGTGCCAGTGCAGGGAACTACGAGCAGTACTTC. Residues: CASAGNYEQYF.

This clone qualifies as large. This chain uses TRBV11-3 with TRBJ2-5; TRBD1 matches 12 bases. Germline assignment: CDR1 SGHNT and CDR2 YENEEA. The J segment lost 6 bases and the V segment lost 4 bases, leaving 15 bases of the junction unmatched. This CDR3 is 18 amino acids long. This chain's CDR3 is CASSSSSSGTGGWQTQYF. DNA for the CDR3: TGTGCCAGCAGCTCCTCCTCCTCCGGGACAGGGGGCTGGCAGACCCAGTACTTC.

This clone is medium-sized. This chain links TRBV6-8 with TRBJ1-3; D remains unclear. V was shortened by 8 bases and J by 4 bases, with 9 bases between the two germline ends. The V gene's germline CDR1 is MNHGY and CDR2 SAAAGT. This CDR3 contains 12 residues. CDR3 residues: CASGVSGNTIYF. The CDR3 DNA is TGTGCCAGCGGAGTGTCGGGAAACACCATATATTTT.

The rearrangement joins TRBV11-3 to TRBJ2-7, with D possibly TRBD1 on 7 matching bases. CDR3 length equals 14 residues. V was shortened by 2 bases and J by 5 bases, with 13 bases between the two germline ends. From germline, CDR1 is SGHNT and CDR2 YENEEA. The CDR3 spells CASSLQGGRNEQYF. The CDR3 DNA is TGTGCCAGCAGCTTACAGGGGGGTAGAAACGAGCAGTACTTC.

The V gene is TRBV11-3, the J gene TRBJ1-3, with no clear D. The CDR3 covers 15 residues. Per germline, CDR1 SGHNT and CDR2 YENEEA. Trimming shortened V by 2 bases and J by 0 bases, and 8 bases separated the two germline ends. CDR3 nucleotide sequence: TGTGCCAGCAGCTTAAGACCTAGCTCTGGAAACACCATATATTTT. Protein product: CASSLRPSSGNTIYF. Using reference TRBV11-3 and TRBJ1-3 for the parts outside the CDR3, the full variable domain is EAGVVQSPRYKIIEKKQPVAFWCNPISGHNTLYWYLQNLGQGPELLIRYENEEAVDDSQLPKDRFSAERLKGVDSTLKIQPAELGDSAVYLCASSLRPSSGNTIYFGEGSWLTVV.

By sample fraction, this clone is large (0.1 to 1%). The gene calls are TRBV6-8 and TRBJ1-4, with 11 nucleotides matching TRBD1. Germline CDR1 and CDR2: MNHGY and SAAAGT. V was clipped by 6 bases and J by 8 bases; unmatched bases: 8. This CDR3 contains 15 residues. The CDR3 DNA follows: TGTGCCAGCAGCTCAAAGGACAGGGGGCTCGAAAAACTGTTTTTT. Its protein is CASSSKDRGLEKLFF.

This clone is labeled medium-sized. The genes are TRBV11-3 and TRBJ2-7; 7 nucleotides match TRBD2. With 1 base clipped from V and 3 bases from J, the junction kept 3 bases outside the gene matches. This CDR3 has 14 amino acids. From germline, CDR1 is SGHNT and CDR2 YENEEA. The CDR3 DNA is TGTGCCAGCAGCTTAGGCGGGGGAGTCTACGAGCAGTACTTC. Amino acids: CASSLGGGVYEQYF.

This clone counts as large (0.1 to 1%). This sequence joins TRBV6-8 and TRBJ1-5; 7 nucleotides align to TRBD1. With 7 bases clipped from V and 0 bases from J, the junction kept 6 bases outside the gene matches. The CDR3 extends over 15 amino acids. Germline-derived CDR1 and CDR2 are MNHGY and SAAAGT. CDR3 DNA: TGTGCCAGCATAAGGGACAGCGATAGCAATCAGCCCCAGCATTTT. Encoded protein: CASIRDSDSNQPQHF.

This clone came up a few times. The rearrangement uses TRBV6-8 and TRBJ2-6; 8 bases line up with TRBD1. The CDR3 runs 18 residues. V dropped 3 bases and J dropped 4; count of bases not matched to a gene: 11. Germline lookup yields CDR1 MNHGY and CDR2 SAAAGT. In DNA form, the CDR3 reads TGTGCCAGCAGTTATTCGACAGGGGTTCTAGCCGGGGCCAACGTCCTGACTTTC. Protein product: CASSYSTGVLAGANVLTF.

This clone was recorded a few times. The genes are TRBV30 and TRBJ1-6; the D is unclear. Deletions cut 0 bases from V and 1 base from J, with 7 bases between. This CDR3 comprises 15 residues. Germline V gene data show CDR1 as GTSNPN and CDR2 as SVGIG (reference sequence). CDR3 residues: CAWSVRRSYNSPLHF. In DNA, the CDR3 is TGTGCCTGGAGTGTACGGAGATCCTATAATTCACCCCTCCACTTT.

This clone appeared a few times. In nucleotides, the CDR3 is TGTGCCAGCAGCTTGGAAGTTAGAGCTAATGAGCAGTTCTTC. This sequence encodes CASSLEVRANEQFF. The chain joins TRBV11-3 to TRBJ2-1, with D unresolved. The V gene lost 3 bases and the J gene lost 7 bases, with 13 bases spanning the gap. Looked up from germline, CDR1 is SGHNT and CDR2 is YENEEA. The CDR3 has 14 residues.

The chain joins TRBV2 to TRBJ1-5; maybe TRBD1 (6 bases). V was clipped by 6 bases and J by 4 bases, with 13 bases between them. The CDR3 totals 14 residues. The V gene's germline CDR1 is SNHLY and CDR2 FYNNEI. The CDR3 DNA reads TGTGCCAGCAGAAGGGACATAGGAAATCAGCCCCAGCATTTT. Translation: CASRRDIGNQPQHF.